A selection of T cell receptor beta chains follows, all from one sample in a study of blood T cell repertoires in COVID-19. Profiling relied on immunoSEQ multiplex PCR, and the TCRdb table lists in-frame clones only, not all of them. This sample carries around 120,000 clones, approximately 86% of them seen once, and the ten largest clones take around 2.3%. Sequencing input: PBMCs or T cells enriched from blood (not recorded which). Receptors were obtained from a woman aged 45-65 years who had recovered from COVID-19. Each CDR3 is given with its conserved first and last residue. Each record gives: clone size, J gene, V gene, D gene, CDR3 DNA, CDR3 protein. D genes are given only for firm matches. Some rows mark clone size as missing; the rest say once, few, many or name a class of expanded clone.

size: few; J: TRBJ2-7; V: TRBV12-3/TRBV12-4; D: -; DNA: TGTGCCAGCAGTCCGGCGGGGCACGAGCAGTACTTC; CDR3: CASSPAGHEQYF
size: -; J: TRBJ1-1; V: TRBV5-4; D: TRBD1; DNA: TGTGCCAGCAGCCTCACGGGGACAGGGCGGACTGAAGCTTTCTTT; CDR3: CASSLTGTGRTEAFF
size: -; J: TRBJ2-3; V: TRBV4-2; D: -; DNA: TGTGCCAGCAGCCAGGGCGGGGGCCGGGCGGGCACAGATACGCAGTATTTT; CDR3: CASSQGGGRAGTDTQYF
size: few; J: TRBJ1-1; V: TRBV11-2; D: -; DNA: TGTGCCAGCAGCTTCAGGTCAGGGATTGAAGCTTTCTTT; CDR3: CASSFRSGIEAFF
size: -; J: TRBJ2-7; V: TRBV5-4; D: -; DNA: TGTGCCAGCAGCTTGGACAGGGATTACGAGCAGTACTTC; CDR3: CASSLDRDYEQYF
size: -; J: TRBJ1-1; V: TRBV24-1; D: TRBD1; DNA: TGTGCCACCAGTGATTTGTGGGGACAGAAAGACTACAGGAACACTGAAGCTTTCTTT; CDR3: CATSDLWGQKDYRNTEAFF
size: -; J: TRBJ1-2; V: TRBV6-2/TRBV6-3; D: -; DNA: TGTGCCAGCAGTTACGGCCAGGCTTATGGCTACACCTTC; CDR3: CASSYGQAYGYTF
size: -; J: TRBJ1-1; V: TRBV7-2; D: -; DNA: TGTGCCAGCACCTCCGGGGGTCAGTCCTGGGCCACTGAAGCTTTCTTT; CDR3: CASTSGGQSWATEAFF
size: -; J: TRBJ2-2; V: TRBV18; D: TRBD1; DNA: TGTGCCAGCTCACCCCGACAGGGTAGCACCGGGGAGCTGTTTTTT; CDR3: CASSPRQGSTGELFF
size: -; J: TRBJ1-2; V: TRBV14; D: TRBD1; DNA: TGTGCCAGCAGCCAAGGAGGGGGCCATGGCTACACCTTC; CDR3: CASSQGGGHGYTF
size: -; J: TRBJ2-2; V: TRBV2; D: TRBD2; DNA: TGTGCCAGCAAGCTAGCGGGGGAAAGGCGCGGGGAGCTGTTTTTT; CDR3: CASKLAGERRGELFF
size: -; J: TRBJ2-7; V: TRBV11-3; D: -; DNA: TGTGCCAGCAGCTTACCGCAGGGGTTGAGTGAATACGAGCAGTACTTC; CDR3: CASSLPQGLSEYEQYF
size: -; J: TRBJ2-3; V: TRBV6-2/TRBV6-3; D: -; DNA: TGTGCCAGCAGTTACTCATTATACACAGATACGCAGTATTTT; CDR3: CASSYSLYTDTQYF
size: -; J: TRBJ2-1; V: TRBV10-1; D: -; DNA: TGCGCCAGCAGCCCAACGATTTCTATAAATGAGCAGTTCTTC; CDR3: CASSPTISINEQFF
size: -; J: TRBJ2-1; V: TRBV21-1; D: -; DNA: TGTGCCAGCAGCAAAGTTAGCGGCAATGAGCAGTTCTTC; CDR3: CASSKVSGNEQFF
size: -; J: TRBJ2-7; V: TRBV27; D: TRBD2; DNA: TGTGCCAGCAGTTTATCGTCCGGGGGGGCCTACGAGCAGTACTTC; CDR3: CASSLSSGGAYEQYF
size: -; J: TRBJ2-7; V: TRBV19; D: -; DNA: TGTGCCAGTAGTATGCGTCCAGGGGACGAGCAGTACTTC; CDR3: CASSMRPGDEQYF
size: -; J: TRBJ1-2; V: TRBV13; D: TRBD1; DNA: TGTGCCAGCAGCTACGGACAGGGGACGGCCCCTAACTATGGCTACACCTTC; CDR3: CASSYGQGTAPNYGYTF
size: -; J: TRBJ2-7; V: TRBV19; D: -; DNA: TGTGCCAGTAGTTCCAGGCACGAGCAGTACTTC; CDR3: CASSSRHEQYF
size: -; J: TRBJ2-1; V: TRBV19; D: -; DNA: TGTGCCAGTAGTATTCGCGGTGGAGATGAGCAGTTCTTC; CDR3: CASSIRGGDEQFF
size: -; J: TRBJ2-5; V: TRBV7-2; D: TRBD1; DNA: TGTGCCAGCAGAGTAGGGGTGGGACAGGGCCTTATCCAACAAGAGACCCAGTACTTC; CDR3: CASRVGVGQGLIQQETQYF
size: few; J: TRBJ1-4; V: TRBV12-5; D: TRBD1; DNA: TGTGCTAGTGGTTTGACAGGGGGCGCTGAAAAACTGTTTTTT; CDR3: CASGLTGGAEKLFF
size: -; J: TRBJ2-1; V: TRBV7-3; D: TRBD2; DNA: TGTGCCAGCAGCTTACTAGCGGGGGGCGACTACAATGAGCAGTTCTTC; CDR3: CASSLLAGGDYNEQFF
size: -; J: TRBJ2-2; V: TRBV19; D: TRBD2; DNA: TGTGCCAGTAGTATCACGGGCCGGCAGGGAGGGACCGGGGAGCTGTTTTTT; CDR3: CASSITGRQGGTGELFF
size: -; J: TRBJ2-2; V: TRBV2; D: -; DNA: TGTGCCAGCAGTGAGGCCACCGGGGAGCTGTTTTTT; CDR3: CASSEATGELFF
size: -; J: TRBJ1-4; V: TRBV2; D: TRBD1; DNA: TGTGCCAGCATACGGGGACAGCCAAATGAAAAACTGTTTTTT; CDR3: CASIRGQPNEKLFF
size: -; J: TRBJ1-2; V: TRBV15; D: -; DNA: TGTGCCACCAGCTCACCAACAAGGCCCGGGGGCTACACCTTC; CDR3: CATSSPTRPGGYTF
size: -; J: TRBJ2-1; V: TRBV5-1; D: TRBD2; DNA: TGCGCCAGCACTGTATCTAGCGGGGTAGGAGCCTACAATGAGCAGTTCTTC; CDR3: CASTVSSGVGAYNEQFF
size: few; J: TRBJ2-3; V: TRBV28; D: -; DNA: TGTGCCAGCAGTTTATGGTCCGGTTTCCCCGATACGCAGTATTTT; CDR3: CASSLWSGFPDTQYF
size: -; J: TRBJ2-5; V: TRBV2; D: -; DNA: TGTGCCAGCAGTGTAATGGCCAAAGCCCAGTACTTC; CDR3: CASSVMAKAQYF
size: -; J: TRBJ1-2; V: TRBV6-5; D: TRBD1; DNA: TGTGCCAGCAGTAAGGACAGGGTCTATGGCTACACCTTC; CDR3: CASSKDRVYGYTF